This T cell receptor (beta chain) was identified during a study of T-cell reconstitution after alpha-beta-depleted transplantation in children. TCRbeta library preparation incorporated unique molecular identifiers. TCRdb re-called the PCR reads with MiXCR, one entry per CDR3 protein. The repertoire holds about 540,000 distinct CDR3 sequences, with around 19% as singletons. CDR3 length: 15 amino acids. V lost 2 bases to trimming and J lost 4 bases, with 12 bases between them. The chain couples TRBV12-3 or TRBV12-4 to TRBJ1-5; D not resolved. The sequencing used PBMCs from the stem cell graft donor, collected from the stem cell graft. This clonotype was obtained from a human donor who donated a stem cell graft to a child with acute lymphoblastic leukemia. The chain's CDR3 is CASSLLGKANQPQHF. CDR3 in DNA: TGTGCCAGCAGTTTATTAGGGAAGGCTAATCAGCCCCAGCATTTT.